This T cell receptor (beta chain) appears in the sequencing data of a study of cytomegalovirus exposure and HLA in healthy donors. Study results and caveats: Whilst most TCR sequences proved rare, a subset of public TCRs occurred across many donors.

Deletions cut 2 bases from V and 1 base from J, with 11 bases between. Germline CDR1 is MDHEN and CDR2 is SYDVKM. The CDR3 covers 15 residues. About this clone: Its cognate antigen is unknown.

TCRdb's copy holds only in-frame clones and misses some; the assay was immunoSEQ multiplex PCR. The repertoire has roughly 68,000 clones, 96% of them found once; the top ten carry roughly 4.7%. The V gene is TRBV28, the J gene TRBJ1-1, with D uncertain. Sequenced input: PBMCs. This clonotype was sampled from a woman between 18 and 30 years old in good health and CMV-seropositive. The CDR3 loop is CASSLIREKNTEAFF. CDR3 sequence (DNA): TGTGCCAGCAGTTTAATACGGGAAAAGAACACTGAAGCTTTCTTT.